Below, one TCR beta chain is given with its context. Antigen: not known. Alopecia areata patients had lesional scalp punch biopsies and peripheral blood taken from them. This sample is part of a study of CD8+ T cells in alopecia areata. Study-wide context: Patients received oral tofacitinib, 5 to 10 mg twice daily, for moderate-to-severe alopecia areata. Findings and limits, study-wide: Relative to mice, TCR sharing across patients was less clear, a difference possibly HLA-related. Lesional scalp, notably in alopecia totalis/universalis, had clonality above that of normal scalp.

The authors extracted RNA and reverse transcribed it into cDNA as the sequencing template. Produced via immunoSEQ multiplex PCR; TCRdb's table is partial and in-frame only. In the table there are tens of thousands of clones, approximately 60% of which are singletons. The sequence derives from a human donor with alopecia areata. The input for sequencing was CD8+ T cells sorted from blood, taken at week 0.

DNA for the CDR3: TGTGCCAGCAGCGTAGCTTTAGTGAGCACTGAAGCTTTCTTT. It is translated as CASSVALVSTEAFF. The V call is TRBV9, the J call TRBJ1-1; D not resolved. Germline CDR1 is SGDLS and CDR2 is YYNGEE. The V and J ends lost 0 bases and 4 bases respectively, with 10 bases between them. The CDR3 runs 14 residues. The full variable domain, rest sourced from reference TRBV9 and TRBJ1-1, is DSGVTQTPKHLITATGQRVTLRCSPRSGDLSVYWYQQSLDQGLQFLIQYYNGEERAKGNILERFSAQQFPDLHSELNLSSLELGDSALYFCASSVALVSTEAFFGQGTRLTVV.